This T cell receptor (beta chain) was sequenced during a study of T cells in women clearing cervical HPV infection. With regard to this clone: This same CDR3 is encoded by further DNA sequences in the sample.

Data came from immunoSEQ multiplex PCR; TCRdb stores just in-frame clones and leaves some out. This sample's clone table lists about 20,000 clones. This TCR was sampled from a woman aged 18 to 75 with a cervical HPV16 infection that either progressed to CIN3+ or cleared (not recorded which). The sequencing input was blood buffy coat.

CDR3 DNA (partial): TGTGCCAGCTCCCTCCGACAGCAAGCCATAACAGATACG. It translates to CASSLRQQAITDT. The full CDR3 reads CASSLRQQAITDTQYF. The chain couples TRBV18 to TRBJ2-3; tentatively, D is TRBD1 (5 bases). The read gets to within 3 residues of the CDR3 end, and the germline J gene fills in the rest. Per the germline V gene, CDR1 is KGHSH and CDR2 is LQKENI. Trimming took off 6 bases at V and 3 bases at J, with 19 bases between the two ends. CDR3 length: 16 amino acids.